This T cell receptor beta chain was captured in a study of T cells in Graves' hyperthyroidism and ophthalmopathy. This clonotype was found many times. V lost 0 bases, J lost 5 bases, and 17 bases lay in between. The CDR3 runs 16 residues. Germline CDR1 reads MNHEY; CDR2 reads SVGAGI. TCR beta CDR3 region amplification was performed from RNA transcripts. Researchers ran a first-round RT-PCR on the TCR CDR3 using the HTBI primer set. TCRdb re-called the multiplex PCR reads through MiXCR, storing one row per CDR3 protein. The sample lists nearly 600,000 distinct CDR3 sequences; 13% to 15% were seen once. Sample: blood. This TCR was sampled from a woman between 18 and 29 years old with Graves' ophthalmopathy. The chain recombines TRBV6-5 with TRBJ2-7, with unresolved D. The CDR3 protein is CASSYSKWPPRDEQYF. For the CDR3, the DNA is TGTGCCAGCAGTTACTCGAAGTGGCCGCCCCGGGACGAGCAGTACTTC.